Shown below are 21 T cell receptor beta chains from a single sample sequenced in a study of radiotherapy plus CTLA-4 blockade in lung cancer. Produced via immunoSEQ multiplex PCR; TCRdb's table is partial and in-frame only. Seen here are fewer than 150,000 clones, more than 65% observed once, and the top ten hold roughly 5.2%. The material sequenced was peripheral blood, taken from a patient treated with radiotherapy plus ipilimumab. The receptors derive from a human donor with non-small cell lung cancer who had a partial response to radiotherapy plus ipilimumab.

This sequence joins TRBV5-4 and TRBJ2-1, with TRBD2 matching over 10 bases. Trimming removed 2 bases from V and 6 bases from J; junction bases left unmatched: 8. CDR1 SGHNT and CDR2 YYREEE come from the germline V gene (reference sequence). The CDR3 spans 16 residues. The CDR3 reads CASSLQAGGPSNEQFF. The CDR3 DNA is TGTGCCAGCAGCTTACAAGCGGGAGGGCCCTCCAATGAGCAGTTCTTC.

This chain joins TRBV28 and TRBJ1-1; D may be TRBD1 (6 bases). The germline CDR1 and CDR2 sequences are MDHEN and SYDVKM. CDR3 length: 11 residues. Trimming left V 7 bases short and J 7 bases short, with 10 bases between. The CDR3 is CASIRDNEAFF. The CDR3 nucleotides read TGTGCCAGCATTAGGGACAATGAAGCTTTCTTT.

The rearrangement links TRBV7-8 to TRBJ2-1; a possible D gene is TRBD2 (5 bases). This CDR3 region has 15 residues. V lost 3 bases, J lost 0 bases, and 9 bases lay in between. The germline V gene has CDR1 SGHVS and CDR2 FQNEAQ. CDR3 region: CASSFPGSSYNEQFF. In DNA, the CDR3 is TGTGCCAGCAGCTTCCCGGGGAGCTCCTACAATGAGCAGTTCTTC.

This clone was seen a single time. The chain is built from TRBV6-6 and TRBJ2-2, with D perhaps TRBD1 (6 bases). Trimming cost V 5 bases and J 4 bases, with 11 bases left between them. Per germline, CDR1 MNHNY and CDR2 SVGAGI (reference sequence). CDR3 length equals 14 residues. The CDR3 DNA is TGTGCCAGCAGTAACGGACAGAGCACCGGGGAGCTGTTTTTT. The encoded protein is CASSNGQSTGELFF.

This chain connects TRBV18 to TRBJ1-1; D not certain. CDR3 length: 13 amino acids. Germline values: CDR1 KGHSH, CDR2 LQKENI. Deletions cut 0 bases from V and 6 bases from J, with 8 bases between. The CDR3 here is CASSPPNRAEAFF. The DNA for the CDR3 is TGTGCCAGCTCACCACCGAACCGGGCTGAAGCTTTCTTT.

The chain is built from TRBV5-1 and TRBJ1-1, with D uncertain. Germline V lookup: CDR1 SGHRS, CDR2 YFSETQ. The CDR3 is made up of 13 amino acids. Trimming stripped 2 bases from V and 0 bases from J, with 5 bases between. CDR3 sequence: CASSLQMNTEAFF. CDR3 DNA: TGCGCCAGCAGCTTACAGATGAACACTGAAGCTTTCTTT.

The chain couples TRBV5-6 to TRBJ2-1, with D possibly TRBD1 on 6 matching bases. Trimming removed 2 bases at V and 9 bases at J, with 18 bases between. This CDR3 contains 15 residues. Looked up from germline, CDR1 is SGHDT and CDR2 is YYEEEE. The CDR3 nucleotides are TGTGCCAGCAGCTTTCCGGGACAAGGTTTCGTTGAGCAGTTCTTC. Translation gives CASSFPGQGFVEQFF.

The V gene is TRBV27, the J gene TRBJ2-2; D is perhaps TRBD2 (5 bases). This CDR3 spans 14 amino acids. Deletions cut 5 bases from V and 4 bases from J, with 11 bases between. Germline CDR1 and CDR2: MNHEY and SMNVEV (reference sequence). CDR3 protein: CASSTRAFTGELFF. In DNA, the CDR3 is TGTGCCAGCAGTACGCGGGCCTTCACCGGGGAGCTGTTTTTT.

The chain couples TRBV2 to TRBJ1-2, with D perhaps matching TRBD1 (5 bases). The ends were cut back, 6 bases at V and 6 bases at J, with 23 bases in the middle. The CDR3 spans 16 residues. Germline CDR1 is SNHLY and CDR2 is FYNNEI. CDR3 DNA: TGTGCCAGCAGCGAACCCAGGGTGGAGATGATAGATGGCTACACCTTC. As protein: CASSEPRVEMIDGYTF.

The chain employs TRBV4-2 and TRBJ2-1, with D tentatively TRBD1 (5 bases). CDR3 size: 16 residues. Germline CDR1 LGHNA, CDR2 YNFKEQ. Trimming pared 5 bases from V and 8 bases from J, leaving 22 bases between. The CDR3 sequence: CASSGRGHSPRDEQFF. DNA of the CDR3: TGTGCCAGCAGCGGAAGAGGACACTCACCACGTGATGAGCAGTTCTTC.

A few counts support this clone. The chain links TRBV6-5 to TRBJ1-3; 7 nucleotides agree with TRBD1. In germline, CDR1 is MNHEY, CDR2 SVGAGI. The CDR3 length is 14 residues. The trim removed 4 bases at V and 5 bases at J, leaving 5 bases unmatched. Written as DNA, the CDR3 is TGTGCCAGCAGTTTCCTACAGGGGAGAAACACCATATATTTT. This translates into CASSFLQGRNTIYF.

This chain uses TRBV6-5 with TRBJ1-5, with a possible D match to TRBD1 (6 bases). V was trimmed by 7 bases and J by 0 bases, leaving 13 bases between them. Germline V gene lookup returns CDR1 MNHEY and CDR2 SVGAGI. The CDR3 covers 15 residues. DNA for the CDR3: TGTGCCAGCAAAAGGACAGCCTATAGCAATCAGCCCCAGCATTTT. The encoded protein is CASKRTAYSNQPQHF.

The chain has TRBV18 and TRBJ2-1, with D possibly matching TRBD2 (5 bases). The CDR3 has 13 amino acids. V lost 2 bases and J 4 bases, leaving 6 bases between the germline ends. Germline V gene sequence: CDR1 KGHSH, CDR2 LQKENI. As DNA, the CDR3 is TGTGCCAGCTCACCAGGGAGTTACAATGAGCAGTTCTTC. Protein: CASSPGSYNEQFF. Based on the CDR3 plus reference TRBV18 and TRBJ2-1, the full variable domain is NAGVMQNPRHLVRRRGQEARLRCSPMKGHSHVYWYRQLPEEGLKFMVYLQKENIIDESGMPKERFSAEFPKEGPSILRIQQVVRGDSAAYFCASSPGSYNEQFFGPGTRLTVL.

This rearrangement joins TRBV7-9 to TRBJ1-2, with D tentatively TRBD1 (5 bases). Trimming shortened V by 5 bases and J by 8 bases, and 12 bases separated the two germline ends. CDR3 length: 12 residues. In germline, CDR1 is SEHNR, CDR2 FQNEAQ (reference sequence). The CDR3: CASSPQVTGYTF. The CDR3 region has the DNA TGTGCCAGCAGCCCACAGGTTACCGGCTACACCTTC.

V and J are TRBV19 and TRBJ1-3; 8 nucleotides match TRBD1. V was clipped by 7 bases and J by 3 bases; unmatched bases: 2. This CDR3 comprises 13 residues. Germline-derived CDR1 and CDR2 are LNHDA and SQIVND (reference sequence). CDR3 amino acids: CASKGQGGNTIYF. The CDR3 DNA reads as TGTGCCAGTAAAGGACAGGGTGGAAACACCATATATTTT.

The V call is TRBV28, the J call TRBJ2-1; no clear D gene. The CDR3 has 14 amino acids. Germline values: CDR1 MDHEN, CDR2 SYDVKM. Deletions cut 7 bases from V and 4 bases from J, with 14 bases between. The CDR3 is CASKSYAYYNEQFF. The CDR3 DNA reads TGTGCCAGCAAATCCTACGCCTATTACAATGAGCAGTTCTTC.

The rearrangement uses TRBV6-5 and TRBJ2-3, with D perhaps matching TRBD1 (6 bases). Trimming removed 2 bases at V and 2 bases at J, with 14 bases between. Germline values: CDR1 MNHEY, CDR2 SVGAGI. CDR3 length: 16 residues. CDR3 loop: CASSYVQGSYTDTQYF. DNA for the CDR3: TGTGCCAGCAGTTACGTTCAGGGGTCTTACACAGATACGCAGTATTTT.

This clone was seen just once. This chain joins TRBV30 and TRBJ1-3; TRBD1 is a possible D gene (5 bases). The V gene's germline CDR1 is GTSNPN and CDR2 SVGIG (reference sequence). The length of the CDR3 is 16 residues. Between the trimmed V and J ends, which lost 3 bases and 2 bases, there was a span of 17 bases. The DNA of the CDR3 is TGTGCCTGGAGCGGGGGGACGACGAGCCCTGGAAACACCATATATTTT. Amino acid sequence: CAWSGGTTSPGNTIYF. Supplemented by reference TRBV30 and TRBJ1-3, the full variable domain reads SQTIHQWPATLVQPVGSPLSLECTVEGTSNPNLYWYRQAAGRGLQLLFYSVGIGQISSEVPQNLSASRPQDRQFILSSKKLLLSDSGFYLCAWSGGTTSPGNTIYFGEGSWLTVV.

The rearrangement uses TRBV5-5 and TRBJ1-3, with TRBD1 matching 9 bases. Looked up from germline, CDR1 is SGHKS and CDR2 is YYEKEE (reference sequence). Trimming cost V 3 bases and J 1 base; bases outside gene matches: 2. The CDR3 covers 15 residues. In DNA form, the CDR3 reads TGTGCCAGCAGCTCCGGGACAGGGTCTGGAAACACCATATATTTT. The encoded protein is CASSSGTGSGNTIYF.

The chain has TRBV10-3 and TRBJ2-2; a possible D gene is TRBD2 (5 bases). The V end lost 8 bases, the J end lost 2 bases, and 9 bases lay between the germline ends. The CDR3 totals 13 residues. The germline gives CDR1 ENHRY, CDR2 SYGVKD. The DNA for the CDR3 is TGTGCCATCGGACGGGAAAACACCGGGGAGCTGTTTTTT. It yields the protein CAIGRENTGELFF.

Only one count was recorded for this clone. This sequence joins TRBV30 and TRBJ1-2; the D gene is possibly TRBD1 (5 bases). V lost 3 bases and J 5 bases, leaving 10 bases between the germline ends. Germline V gives CDR1 GTSNPN, CDR2 SVGIG (reference sequence). This CDR3 spans 12 amino acids. The CDR3 DNA sequence: TGTGCCTGGAGGACAGCCTTATATGGCTACACCTTC. It is translated as CAWRTALYGYTF.